Here is one T cell receptor beta chain with its context. This clone showed up just once. Its antigen is not yet known. No base-level quality is on record; no much larger clone is a single base apart. Preparation of the library involved the immunoSEQ multiplex PCR assay. For the multiplex PCR, a mixture combining 60 forward primers for TCR Vbeta segments and 13 reverse primers for TCR Jbeta segments was used. The CDR3 region of rearranged TCR beta genes was amplified from genomic DNA by a multiplex PCR assay. Amplified TCR beta libraries were sequenced as 87-base-pair reads on the Illumina HiSeq System. The paper's data handling went like this. A later analysis tallied 75 million to 95 million unique TCR beta chains across the 666 repertoires, and around 10 million of those chains were shared by two or more donors. A nearest-neighbor algorithm error-corrected the raw reads and collapsed the reads into unique sequences, merging closely related sequences to remove PCR and sequencing errors. Alignment of CDR3 sequences to IMGT reference sequences was used to assign V, D and J gene segments. For a sequence to be retained, a match of at least six nucleotides to both a V gene segment and a J gene segment was required. Rearrangements were called productive when the CDR3 lacked stop codons and stayed in frame with V and J; all others were non-productive. Following IMGT convention, CDR3 was defined as the stretch from the second conserved V-encoded cysteine to the conserved J-encoded phenylalanine. In an earlier analysis of roughly 610 of the donors, sequences lacking an unambiguous match to a single V gene segment were excluded. An earlier analysis of 587 of the donors called V segments functional above 56.7% productive rearrangements and segregating when the between-donor standard deviation exceeded 5%. A statistical classification framework was developed to diagnose cytomegalovirus status using the catalog of TCR beta chain sequences. In a later analysis, V and J genes were assigned by comparing TCR nucleotide sequences against IMGT/GENE-DB human TR gene sequences. A later analysis assigned CDR3 sequences and most-parsimonious VDJ recombination scenarios with the TCRdist pipeline. In a later analysis, each TCR beta chain was defined by its CDR3 amino acid sequence together with its V-gene family, and reads lacking a unique V-gene family were excluded. A later analysis removed several hundred highly shared, low-generation-probability nucleotide sequences to deal with suspected cross-contamination and a sequencing artifact. A later analysis calculated a clonal expansion index for each public chain from normalized within-repertoire ranks of inferred template counts. Generation probabilities in a later analysis came from a VDJ recombination model fitted to out-of-frame rearrangements, and those results were checked against IGoR. Hypergeometric tests were used in a later analysis to score TCR-TCR, TCR-HLA and TCR-CMV co-occurrence, with a repertoire-size bias correction applied to the TCR pairs. In a later analysis, false discovery rates were estimated by permuting HLA or CMV assignments 20 times. A later analysis grouped co-occurring TCRs with DBSCAN, adding TCRdist sequence similarity when clustering within HLA-allele-positive subsets. Repertoires with fewer than 30,000 or more than 120,000 public chains, plus five repertoires with anomalous nucleotide sharing, were excluded from co-occurrence clustering. TCRdb took over this immuneACCESS table, retaining in-frame rearrangements with V and J assigned. Such tables are incomplete; in checked studies, under half of the missing clones stem from an unresolved V gene, and the remainder is unexplained. V, J and clone size were drawn from that table, and D and trimming were deduced from the DNA. The sample table lists under 200,000 clones, roughly four fifths of them with a count of one. Approximately 2% of the sample is in the top ten clones.

These data belong to a study of cytomegalovirus exposure and HLA in healthy donors (dated by TCRdb to 2015 to 2018). With respect to the entire study: An earlier analysis of some 600 of the donors reported approximately 300 Gb of sequence data and approximately 120 million unique TCR beta sequences obtained from around 170 million T cells. Of the roughly 410 genotyped donors, less than 85% were placed in the genetic ancestry cluster associated with self-reported Caucasian donors. Typing coverage differed by locus: A, B, C, DRB1 and DQB1 were typed in roughly 620-630 donors, DQA1 in about 550, DPA1 in approximately 610, and DPB1 in roughly 450. Five DR-DQ haplotypes were handled as single units for association and clustering because linkage in the cohort was strong. To study patterns of TCR occurrence, a later analysis re-analyzed previously published TCR beta repertoires from under 750 donors and added high-resolution HLA genotyping. Besides the first cohort of roughly 660 subjects, a separate validation cohort made up of 120 different subjects was used. All discovery cohort repertoires had been generated using a single sequencing platform. The study was designed to test whether signatures of past pathogen exposure could be identified by cataloging public T cell receptors. Across some 400 genotyped donors of the cohort, an average of roughly 250,000 unique TCR beta nucleotide sequences per donor were sequenced, and 15% to 20% of those sequences were non-productive. Genome-wide SNP genotypes for about 65% of the 666 donors were used in a later genetic analysis, which treated that subset as a discovery cohort. The study combined high-throughput TCR immunosequencing, statistical association of individual TCRs with disease status, and machine learning to predict cytomegalovirus infection status. Class I and class II HLA loci were covered by the typing at four-digit resolution. About 280 gigabases of sequencing data and around 90 million unique TCR sequences made up an early release that covered 640 HLA-typed donors. Donor age, sex, ethnicity and CMV serostatus were compiled alongside the repertoire data. The later analysis used no new phenotypic data to find candidate immune exposures, relying instead on TCR beta sequences and their occurrence across donors. To decide whether each TCR beta V gene segment behaved as functional or pseudogenic, an earlier analysis of nearly 600 of the donors relied on high-throughput TCR beta sequencing. The T cell repertoires of under 750 subjects were profiled by immunosequencing and related to cytomegalovirus serostatus. General findings and caveats noted by the study authors: Most TCR sequences were observed very rarely across donors, whereas some public TCRs were present in many individuals. In a later analysis, the rate of TCR association differed among HLA loci, with DRB1 alleles having the most associated TCRs and HLA-C alleles having the fewest. In a later analysis, most CMV-associated TCR beta chains were found to appear HLA-restricted, with HLA associations seemingly driven largely by CMV exposure. Presence/absence analyses assumed roughly uniform sequencing depth across donors, an assumption that may not hold. HLA typing was unavailable for some donors at each locus, so association tests used only the typed subset. In a later analysis, HLA-associated TCR beta chains showed more clonal expansion and lower generation probabilities than non-associated chains that were equally common. Over 15 rarely observed V segments, including chromosome 9 orphons, were excluded from the earlier analysis of some 590 of the donors because counts were too low. Three of the identified cytomegalovirus-associated TCR beta chains were confirmed in vitro to be specific for cytomegalovirus antigens. When HLA alleles, especially DR and DQ, strongly co-occurred, TCR associations were difficult to assign to individual alleles. Cytomegalovirus status was reported to be diagnosed by the classifier with high specificity and sensitivity in both the original and validation cohorts. CMV serostatus was the only immune exposure information available for the cohort. Correlated functional status among segregating V segments might reflect linkage disequilibrium, but an unknown experimental factor could not be ruled out. Specific HLA alleles were associated with some 15,000 TCR beta sequences at a false discovery rate of 0.05 in a later analysis. An earlier analysis of around 500 of the donors showed that most TCR beta V segments appeared in productive rearrangements either about 90% or about 30% of the time, which broadly matched IMGT annotations. In a later genetic analysis, a missense DCLRE1C variant was associated with V-gene and J-gene trimming of TCR beta chains, and the association was replicated in an independent cohort. A further reported finding was that TCR beta sequences accurately predicted the HLA-A and HLA-B alleles for most subjects in the first cohort. It was suggested by the authors that the approach could potentially be generalized to other disease states and immunological phenotypes. This cohort had only TCR beta chains sequenced, and the lack of alpha or paired-chain data limited which features could be detected. A group of highly shared sequence variants was considered likely to be a technical artifact of the sequencing pipeline. The study listed 164 TCR beta chains as associated with cytomegalovirus. According to a later genetic analysis, donors in an Asian-associated ancestry cluster had fewer N-insertions in productive TCRs than the approximately 670-donor mean. Several of the top co-occurrence clusters appeared to be linked to parvovirus B19, influenza, CMV and Epstein-Barr virus, according to a later analysis.

In total, 630 or so healthy bone marrow donors made up the cohort. At the time of sampling, every cohort member was nominally healthy, though immune exposures that went unrecorded were likely present. The donor tested CMV seronegative, placing the donor among the 300 to 400 seronegative members of the cohort. Every donor gave a peripheral blood sample, and the peripheral blood mononuclear cells from that sample were used for TCR beta sequencing. Genomic DNA was extracted from the blood cell samples with the Qiagen DNeasy Blood Extraction Kit. The source material was PBMCs. The TCR originated in a woman under 30 in good health and CMV-seronegative.

The DNA sequence follows: TGTGCCAGCAGCCCACAGGGGGGGAATCAGCCCCAGCATTTT. Protein translation: CASSPQGGNQPQHF. The sequence is built from TRBV7-2 and TRBJ1-5; a stretch of 8 junction bases matches TRBD1. The germline V gene encodes CDR1 SGHTA and CDR2 FQGNSA. Relative to germline, V is missing 5 bases and J is missing 4 bases, with 4 bases of the junction outside any gene match. The CDR3 numbers 14 residues from cysteine through phenylalanine. The sequence is cut down to CDR3 DNA, 42 bases in frame from base 1.